Given below is one T cell receptor (beta chain) in context. Its antigen is still unknown. This sample stems from a study of CD4 T cells in relation to SARS-CoV-2 and coronaviruses. As for the study in general: After less than 11 days of antigen culture, PBMC TCR beta CDR3s were sequenced.

V lost 4 bases, J lost 1 base, and 4 bases stayed unmatched. CDR1 and CDR2 (germline): SGHVS, FQNEAQ. The CDR3 is made up of 15 amino acids. Sequenced by immunoSEQ multiplex PCR; TCRdb stores in-frame clones only, minus some. The table has 27,000 or so clones, over 60% seen once. General study results and limits: Approximately 65% of donors had memory CD4+ clonotypes crossrecognizing SARS-CoV-2 and common cold coronavirus spike.

Before the COVID-19 pandemic, during about 2011-2019, CD4+ T cells were taken from unexposed donors. The cells were cultured for less than twelve days before CD4+ T cells were isolated. Testing used SARS-CoV-2 S/N and four cold-coronavirus spikes on unexposed-donor CD4+ T cells, cells permitting. Approximately 2 million PBMCs per well were cultured with approximately 10 IU/ml IL-2. The receptor was isolated from a human donor in good health. This chain joins TRBV7-8 and TRBJ2-3, with TRBD1 identical over 8 bases. Sequencing was done on a sample of CD4+ T cells from PBMCs, cultured in vitro. The CDR3 loop reads CASSSEDRGTDTQYF. The CDR3 DNA reads TGTGCCAGCAGCTCGGAGGACAGGGGCACAGATACGCAGTATTTT.